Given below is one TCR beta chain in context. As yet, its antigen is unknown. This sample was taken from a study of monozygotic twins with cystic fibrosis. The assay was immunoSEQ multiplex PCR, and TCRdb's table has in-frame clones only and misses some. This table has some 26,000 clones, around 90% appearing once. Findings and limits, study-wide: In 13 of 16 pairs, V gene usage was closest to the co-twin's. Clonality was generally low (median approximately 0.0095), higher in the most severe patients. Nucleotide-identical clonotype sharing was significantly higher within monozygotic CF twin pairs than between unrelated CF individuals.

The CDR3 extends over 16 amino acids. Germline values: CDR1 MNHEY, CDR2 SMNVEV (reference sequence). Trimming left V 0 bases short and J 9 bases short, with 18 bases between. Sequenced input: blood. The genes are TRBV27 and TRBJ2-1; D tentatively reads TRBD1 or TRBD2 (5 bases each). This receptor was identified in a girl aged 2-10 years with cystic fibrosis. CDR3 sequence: CASSLSRGTGLVEQFF. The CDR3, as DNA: TGTGCCAGCAGTTTATCTCGTGGGACGGGTTTGGTTGAGCAGTTCTTC.